One and the same sample provided the 23 T cell receptor beta chains below, sequenced in a study of T cells in Graves' hyperthyroidism and ophthalmopathy. It was RNA transcripts that yielded the amplified TCR beta CDR3 regions. Primed by the HTBI set, a first-round RT-PCR was run on the TCR CDR3. TCRdb analysed the multiplex PCR reads with MiXCR anew, one entry per CDR3 protein. The sample shows about 300,000 distinct CDR3 sequences, under 30% of them seen only once. The sequenced material came from blood. These TCRs come from a man aged 35 to 55 with Graves' hyperthyroidism that later progressed to Graves' ophthalmopathy.

The sample holds many counts of this clonotype. V gene TRBV29-1 combines with J gene TRBJ2-3; D perhaps matches TRBD1 (6 bases). The CDR3 extends over 15 amino acids. The germline V gene has CDR1 SQVTM and CDR2 ANQGSEA. Trimming cost V 1 base and J 0 bases, with 11 bases left between them. CDR3 sequence: CSVEGQVTSTDTQYF. CDR3 sequence (DNA): TGCAGCGTTGAAGGACAGGTCACTAGCACAGATACGCAGTATTTT.

The chain employs TRBV11-2 and TRBJ2-7; D call uncertain. Germline V gives CDR1 SGHAT, CDR2 FQNNGV. Trimming removed 0 bases at V and 3 bases at J, with 12 bases between. This CDR3 contains 15 residues. The CDR3, as DNA: TGTGCCAGCAGCTTAGAAGGCTTTACCCACTACGAGCAGTACTTC. This sequence encodes CASSLEGFTHYEQYF.

This clonotype was observed at least ten times. This chain uses TRBV7-9 with TRBJ1-2; D is undetermined. CDR3 length equals 15 residues. V lost 4 bases and J 0 bases, leaving 12 bases between the germline ends. Germline V lookup: CDR1 SEHNR, CDR2 FQNEAQ (reference sequence). CDR3 loop: CASSSQAASNYGYTF. CDR3 DNA sequence: TGTGCCAGCAGCTCCCAGGCCGCTTCTAACTATGGCTACACCTTC.

In this sample, this clonotype turned up many times. The chain couples TRBV27 to TRBJ2-1; 7 positions agree with TRBD2. The V gene end was trimmed by 4 bases and the J gene end by 0 bases; junction bases not matched to a gene: 6. The CDR3 spans 16 residues. From germline, CDR1 is MNHEY and CDR2 SMNVEV (reference sequence). The CDR3 here is CASSWDYRSSYNEQFF. The CDR3 coding sequence is TGTGCCAGCAGTTGGGACTATCGGAGCTCCTACAATGAGCAGTTCTTC.

This clonotype appeared many times. The V call is TRBV3-1, the J call TRBJ1-5; 10 bases align to TRBD1. This CDR3 contains 16 residues. The germline V gene encodes CDR1 LGHDT and CDR2 YNNKEL (reference sequence). J gave up 2 bases and V 4 bases, and 5 bases lay outside the gene matches. The CDR3 is CASSPGQGVRNQPQHF. The CDR3 bases are TGTGCCAGCAGCCCCGGACAGGGGGTCCGCAATCAGCCCCAGCATTTT.

The sample holds many counts of this clonotype. The chain carries TRBV20-1 and TRBJ1-2; TRBD1 agrees at 8 bases. CDR1 is DFQATT and CDR2 is SNEGSKA in the germline V gene (reference sequence). With 0 bases clipped from V and 8 bases from J, the junction kept 17 bases outside the gene matches. CDR3 length equals 17 residues. The CDR3 spells CSARDHIQGASARGYTF. CDR3 sequence (DNA): TGCAGTGCTAGAGATCATATCCAGGGGGCGTCGGCACGGGGCTACACCTTC.

The chain carries TRBV19 and TRBJ1-2; D ambiguous. Per germline, CDR1 LNHDA and CDR2 SQIVND (reference sequence). This CDR3 spans 13 amino acids. Trimming took off 5 bases at V and 9 bases at J, with 16 bases between the two ends. DNA for the CDR3: TGTGCCAGTAGTCTAACGGCGGGGAGTAGCTACACCTTC. Protein: CASSLTAGSSYTF. Filled out from reference TRBV19 and TRBJ1-2, the complete variable domain reads DGGITQSPKYLFRKEGQNVTLSCEQNLNHDAMYWYRQDPGQGLRLIYYSQIVNDFQKGDIAEGYSVSREKKESFPLTVTSAQKNPTAFYLCASSLTAGSSYTFGSGTRLTVV.

This clonotype has a count of ten or more. This rearrangement joins TRBV20-1 to TRBJ1-2, with D possibly being TRBD1 (6 bases). Germline V gene data show CDR1 as DFQATT and CDR2 as SNEGSKA (reference sequence). Between the trimmed V and J ends, which lost 3 bases and 2 bases, there was a span of 16 bases. This CDR3 contains 15 residues. The CDR3 DNA follows: TGCAGTGCTAGGGGGCTACAGGGTGAGAACTATGGCTACACCTTC. Its translation is CSARGLQGENYGYTF.

This clonotype was picked up many times. The chain has TRBV30 and TRBJ2-5; no clear D gene. CDR1 and CDR2 (germline): GTSNPN, SVGIG (reference sequence). This CDR3 spans 12 amino acids. CDR3 DNA sequence: TGTGCGCTCGCAGAGAGTCAAGAGACCCAGTACTTC. As protein: CALAESQETQYF.

This clonotype was observed a handful of times. This may be a read error, as it is one base from a much larger clone. The genes are TRBV25-1 and TRBJ2-7; D not resolved. The CDR3 runs to 14 residues. In germline, CDR1 is MGHDK, CDR2 SYGVNS. The V and J ends lost 3 bases and 0 bases respectively, with 9 bases between them. The CDR3 protein is CASSEQQSSYEQYF. The DNA of the CDR3 is TGTGCCAGCAGTGAGCAGCAAAGCTCCTACGAGCAGTACTTC.

This clonotype was counted between two and nine times. V gene TRBV6-5 combines with J gene TRBJ2-5; 10 positions match TRBD2. J was trimmed by 5 bases and V by 3 bases; bases with no gene match: 12. Germline CDR1 MNHEY, CDR2 SVGAGI. The length of the CDR3 is 17 residues. The CDR3 is CASSYSASGSDWETQYF. The CDR3 coding sequence is TGTGCCAGCAGTTATTCGGCTAGCGGGAGCGACTGGGAGACCCAGTACTTC.

Ten or more counts support this clonotype. The chain's CDR3 is CAWDRGNIQYF. The CDR3 DNA follows: TGTGCCTGGGACAGGGGGAACATTCAGTACTTC. This chain joins TRBV30 and TRBJ2-4; 9 positions match TRBD1. Trimming removed 5 bases from V and 7 bases from J; junction bases left unmatched: 0. Germline V gene sequence: CDR1 GTSNPN, CDR2 SVGIG (reference sequence). CDR3 length equals 11 residues.

This clonotype showed up many times. J is TRBJ1-5 and V is TRBV6-1; 7 bases line up with TRBD1. V shed 7 bases and J 4 bases; nucleotides not matched to a gene: 7. The CDR3 has 14 residues. Germline V gives CDR1 MNHNS, CDR2 SASEGT. The CDR3 loop reads CASITGDRNQPQHF. Written as DNA, the CDR3 is TGTGCCAGCATCACCGGGGACAGAAATCAGCCCCAGCATTTT.

This clonotype was detected ten times or more. The chain joins TRBV6-2 or TRBV6-3 to TRBJ1-2; perhaps TRBD1 as D (6 bases). Per the germline V gene, CDR1 is MNHEY and CDR2 is SVGEGT. V was clipped by 7 bases and J by 6 bases, with 15 bases between them. This CDR3 is 13 amino acids long. The CDR3 here is CASTDTGKDGYTF. The CDR3 bases are TGTGCCAGCACCGATACAGGGAAAGATGGCTACACCTTC.

This rearrangement joins TRBV12-3 or TRBV12-4 to TRBJ2-2; D is perhaps TRBD2 (6 bases). The CDR3 runs 14 residues. Trimming removed 2 bases from V and 6 bases from J, with 10 bases in between. The CDR3 reads CASSLRGKAGELFF. The CDR3 DNA sequence: TGTGCCAGCAGTTTACGGGGGAAGGCCGGGGAGCTGTTTTTT.

This clonotype was counted between two and nine times. The chain is built from TRBV20-1 and TRBJ1-5; the match to TRBD1 covers 8 bases. V dropped 0 bases and J dropped 5; count of bases not matched to a gene: 9. Germline V gives CDR1 DFQATT, CDR2 SNEGSKA (reference sequence). CDR3 length: 16 residues. The CDR3 DNA reads TGCAGTGCTAGAGATGAAGGACAGGGCCCCCATCAGCCCCAGCATTTT. Translating it yields CSARDEGQGPHQPQHF.

This clonotype has a count of ten or more. CDR3 DNA sequence: TGTGCCTGGAGTGTTGGGGGAAGTAACTATGGCTACACCTTC. This encodes CAWSVGGSNYGYTF. V usage is TRBV30 and J usage is TRBJ1-2, with a weak D call TRBD1 (5 bases). Trimming took off 0 bases at V and 1 base at J, with 9 bases between the two ends. This CDR3 comprises 14 residues. Germline V gene data show CDR1 as GTSNPN and CDR2 as SVGIG (reference sequence).

The sample holds a few counts of this clonotype. This sequence joins TRBV9 and TRBJ2-7, with D unclear. The CDR3 consists of 17 residues. V dropped 0 bases and J dropped 0 bases, with 16 bases sitting between them. Germline loops: CDR1 SGDLS, CDR2 YYNGEE. The CDR3 protein is CASSVDVGSQTSYEQYF. DNA for the CDR3: TGTGCCAGCAGCGTAGACGTAGGCAGTCAGACCTCCTACGAGCAGTACTTC.

The chain carries TRBV6-5 and TRBJ1-2, with no clear D. Deletions cut 0 bases from V and 8 bases from J, with 16 bases between. This CDR3 has 15 amino acids. Per the germline V gene, CDR1 is MNHEY and CDR2 is SVGAGI. Here the CDR3 DNA reads TGTGCCAGCAGTTACTCGAGGGCCGGGCACGGGGGCTACACCTTC. Its translation is CASSYSRAGHGGYTF.

This clonotype has a count of ten or more. J is TRBJ2-7 and V is TRBV12-3 or TRBV12-4; 9 nucleotides align to TRBD2. The CDR3 sequence is 14 residues long. V lost 6 bases and J lost 6; bases outside the gene matches: 9. The CDR3 DNA follows: TGTGCCAGCAGCTTGCCGGGACTAGCTTCCGAGCAGTACTTC. It codes for CASSLPGLASEQYF.

This clonotype was recorded at least ten times. One base away lies a much larger clone, so this may be a sequencing read error. The rearrangement uses TRBV24-1 and TRBJ1-2, with D perhaps matching TRBD1 (5 bases). The CDR3 consists of 14 residues. Germline CDR1 is KGHDR and CDR2 is SFDVKD. This CDR3 reads CATDPGRRGYDYTF. Here the CDR3 DNA reads TGTGCCACCGATCCGGGGCGACGGGGCTATGACTACACCTTC.

This clonotype was recorded many times. A read error may be the cause here, since a much bigger clone is one base away. This chain uses TRBV27 with TRBJ2-2; no clear D. The CDR3 loop spans 14 amino acids. From germline, CDR1 is MNHEY and CDR2 SMNVEV (reference sequence). The CDR3 bases are TGTGCCAGCGGTTTATCGGGCTTTCCCGGGGAGCTGTTTTTT. It is translated as CASGLSGFPGELFF.

At least ten counts were recorded for this clonotype. In DNA form, the CDR3 reads TGTGCCAGCAGCTTAGGACGGGACGGCTCTGGCTACACCTTC. It specifies CASSLGRDGSGYTF. The rearrangement uses TRBV11-2 and TRBJ1-2; the D gene is possibly TRBD1 (5 bases). The V end was cut by 1 base, the J end by 7 bases, with 13 bases between. CDR1 is SGHAT, CDR2 FQNNGV, per germline. The CDR3 loop spans 14 amino acids. Supplemented by reference TRBV11-2 and TRBJ1-2, the full variable domain reads EAGVAQSPRYKIIEKRQSVAFWCNPISGHATLYWYQQILGQGPKLLIQFQNNGVVDDSQLPKDRFSAERLKGVDSTLKIQPAKLEDSAVYLCASSLGRDGSGYTFGSGTRLTVV.